Below are 18 T cell receptor beta chains sequenced from a single sample in a study of beta chain features in type 1 diabetes. The investigators reverse transcribed all of the isolated RNA, so they sequenced expressed TCRB transcripts. Clones were read by immunoSEQ multiplex PCR, and TCRdb kept only the in-frame ones, dropping some. The sample yields about 19,000 clones, 50% seen once. The sequenced sample consisted of stem cell memory CD4+ T cells from blood. The receptors stem from a young man in good health.

There are a few counts of this clone. This chain uses TRBV30 with TRBJ2-7; D possibly corresponds to TRBD2 (6 bases). The CDR3 is made up of 11 amino acids. Per the germline V gene, CDR1 is GTSNPN and CDR2 is SVGIG (reference sequence). V was cut by 8 bases and J by 2 bases, with 10 bases left in between. The CDR3 loop reads CAAQRAYEQYF. The CDR3 bases are TGTGCCGCGCAGCGGGCCTACGAGCAGTACTTC.

This clone showed up just a few times. J is TRBJ2-1 and V is TRBV18; 11 bases are shared with TRBD2. The V segment lost 4 bases and the J segment 5 bases; nucleotides outside the gene matches: 4. The germline gives CDR1 KGHSH, CDR2 LQKENI. The CDR3 loop spans 15 amino acids. The CDR3 nucleotides are TGTGCCAGCTCACATCTAGCGGGGGGAAACAATGAGCAGTTCTTC. This gives the protein CASSHLAGGNNEQFF. Full variable domain (rest looked up from reference TRBV18 and TRBJ2-1): NAGVMQNPRHLVRRRGQEARLRCSPMKGHSHVYWYRQLPEEGLKFMVYLQKENIIDESGMPKERFSAEFPKEGPSILRIQQVVRGDSAAYFCASSHLAGGNNEQFFGPGTRLTVL.

J is TRBJ1-2 and V is TRBV11-2, with D perhaps matching TRBD1 (6 bases). With 5 bases removed from V and 3 bases from J, the gap between germline ends came to 13 bases. The CDR3 has 14 amino acids. The germline V gene encodes CDR1 SGHAT and CDR2 FQNNGV. The CDR3 loop reads CASSPLGGYYGYTF. CDR3 nucleotides: TGTGCCAGCAGCCCACTAGGGGGATACTATGGCTACACCTTC.

This chain uses TRBV14 with TRBJ1-2, with 8 nucleotides matching TRBD1. The V segment lost 2 bases and the J segment 0 bases; nucleotides outside the gene matches: 14. Germline V gene lookup returns CDR1 SGHDN and CDR2 FVKESK. This CDR3 contains 19 residues. For the CDR3, the DNA is TGTGCCAGCAGCCAATACCCCCAGGGACAGGCGACTACTAACTATGGCTACACCTTC. Translation: CASSQYPQGQATTNYGYTF.

This sequence joins TRBV10-3 and TRBJ2-5; the match to TRBD1 covers 8 bases. This CDR3 is built from 15 residues. Germline CDR1 is ENHRY and CDR2 is SYGVKD. With V trimmed by 6 bases and J by 1 base, 7 bases remained unmatched. CDR3 in amino acids: CAISEIDRGQETQYF. DNA for the CDR3: TGTGCCATCAGCGAAATTGACAGGGGCCAAGAGACCCAGTACTTC.

Only a few counts were recorded for this clone. The rearrangement joins TRBV7-2 to TRBJ2-7; TRBD2 agrees at 8 bases. V dropped 1 base and J dropped 4; count of bases not matched to a gene: 6. Per germline, CDR1 SGHTA and CDR2 FQGNSA. The CDR3 totals 15 residues. The CDR3 bases are TGTGCCAGCAGCTTAGTTGGCGGGAGGACTTACGAGCAGTACTTC. Translation gives CASSLVGGRTYEQYF. Full variable domain (remainder filled in from reference TRBV7-2 and TRBJ2-7): GAGVSQSPSNKVTEKGKDVELRCDPISGHTALYWYRQSLGQGLEFLIYFQGNSAPDKSGLPSDRFSAERTGGSVSTLTIQRTQQEDSAVYLCASSLVGGRTYEQYFGPGTRLTVT.

The J gene is TRBJ2-3, the V gene TRBV7-7, with D perhaps TRBD1 (6 bases). The CDR3 sequence is 15 residues long. Trimming left V 1 base short and J 0 bases short, with 8 bases between. Germline-derived CDR1 and CDR2 are SSHAT and FNYEAQ (reference sequence). The chain's CDR3 is CASSLGQGSTDTQYF. CDR3 DNA sequence: TGTGCCAGCAGCTTAGGCCAGGGGAGCACAGATACGCAGTATTTT.

The V and J genes are TRBV4-3 and TRBJ1-2; D remains unclear. The CDR3 has 16 amino acids. V was shortened by 0 bases and J by 1 base, with 12 bases between the two germline ends. The germline gives CDR1 LGHNA, CDR2 YSLEER. The CDR3 is CASSQDLARLNYGYTF. The CDR3 nucleotides read TGCGCCAGCAGCCAAGATTTGGCCAGACTTAACTATGGCTACACCTTC.

This clone occurred a few times. V gene TRBV5-5 combines with J gene TRBJ1-1, with D possibly matching TRBD1 (5 bases). Germline assignment: CDR1 SGHKS and CDR2 YYEKEE (reference sequence). CDR3 size: 13 residues. Trimming stripped 2 bases from V and 4 bases from J, with 9 bases between. The CDR3 nucleotides read TGTGCCAGCAGCTTCCCCAGGGCCACTGAAGCTTTCTTT. Protein sequence: CASSFPRATEAFF.

There are a few counts of this clone. This chain joins TRBV6-1 and TRBJ1-1; D not resolved. Trimming left V 6 bases short and J 1 base short, with 9 bases between. Germline values: CDR1 MNHNS, CDR2 SASEGT. This CDR3 has 13 amino acids. As DNA, the CDR3 is TGTGCCAGCAGCCAATGGGCGAACACTGAAGCTTTCTTT. Translation: CASSQWANTEAFF.

This clone occurred a few times. V and J are TRBV5-5 and TRBJ2-1; TRBD2 agrees at 12 bases. J was trimmed by 8 bases and V by 2 bases; bases with no gene match: 11. From germline, CDR1 is SGHKS and CDR2 YYEKEE (reference sequence). This CDR3 region has 17 residues. CDR3 sequence reads: CASSFFSLAGGPDEQFF. In DNA, the CDR3 is TGTGCCAGCAGCTTCTTTAGTCTAGCGGGAGGGCCCGATGAGCAGTTCTTC.

By share, this clone ranks as medium-sized (0.01 to 0.1%). The chain combines TRBV10-3 with TRBJ2-5; the D gene is possibly TRBD2 (5 bases). The V end was cut by 4 bases, the J end by 5 bases, with 8 bases between. Germline V CDR1 and CDR2: ENHRY, SYGVKD. This CDR3 has 12 residues. The DNA of the CDR3 is TGTGCCATCAGTGCGGAGGCGGAGACCCAGTACTTC. It specifies CAISAEAETQYF.

Regarding this clone: At one end the junction does not follow the germline gene, possibly because of a read error. This rearrangement joins TRBV15 to TRBJ1-1; no clear D gene. The germline V gene encodes CDR1 LNHNV and CDR2 YYDKDF (reference sequence). This CDR3 is 13 amino acids long. CDR3 protein: CATSRETNSEAFF. The CDR3 bases are TGTGCCACCAGCAGAGAAACAAACAGTGAAGCTTTCTTT.

This sequence joins TRBV9 and TRBJ2-5, with D possibly matching TRBD2 (5 bases). V was clipped by 3 bases and J by 1 base, with 13 bases between them. The CDR3 covers 15 residues. Germline CDR1 SGDLS, CDR2 YYNGEE. CDR3 DNA sequence: TGTGCCAGCAGCGAGCGGACCACCACCCAAGAGACCCAGTACTTC. This sequence encodes CASSERTTTQETQYF.

This clone appeared a few times. The chain combines TRBV18 with TRBJ2-7, with 7 positions matching TRBD1. CDR1 and CDR2 (germline): KGHSH, LQKENI. With V trimmed by 4 bases and J by 0 bases, 3 bases remained unmatched. CDR3 length: 14 amino acids. The CDR3 bases are TGTGCCAGCTCACAGACAGGGCTCTCCTACGAGCAGTACTTC. Translating gives CASSQTGLSYEQYF. The variable domain in full, completed from reference TRBV18 and TRBJ2-7, reads NAGVMQNPRHLVRRRGQEARLRCSPMKGHSHVYWYRQLPEEGLKFMVYLQKENIIDESGMPKERFSAEFPKEGPSILRIQQVVRGDSAAYFCASSQTGLSYEQYFGPGTRLTVT.

The rearrangement uses TRBV10-3 and TRBJ2-5; 7 positions agree with TRBD1. CDR3 length equals 13 residues. V gave up 6 bases and J gave up 1 base; unmatched junction bases: 2. Germline CDR1 reads ENHRY; CDR2 reads SYGVKD. The CDR3 loop reads CAIRGDSQETQYF. CDR3 coding DNA: TGTGCCATCAGGGGGGACAGCCAAGAGACCCAGTACTTC.

V gene TRBV7-2 combines with J gene TRBJ2-6, with 7 nucleotides matching TRBD2. The germline gives CDR1 SGHTA, CDR2 FQGNSA. CDR3 length: 17 residues. V lost 3 bases and J lost 0; bases outside the gene matches: 5. The CDR3 protein is CASSFSWGGSGANVLTF. CDR3 DNA sequence: TGTGCCAGCAGCTTTTCCTGGGGGGGCTCTGGGGCCAACGTCCTGACTTTC.

J is TRBJ1-1 and V is TRBV28; no clear D. The V and J ends lost 8 bases and 12 bases respectively, with 22 bases between them. CDR1 MDHEN and CDR2 SYDVKM come from the germline V gene. The CDR3 runs to 13 residues. The CDR3 loop reads CASGAAGGRVSFF. CDR3 sequence (DNA): TGTGCCAGCGGCGCTGCAGGCGGGAGGGTGTCTTTCTTT.